The source of this TCR beta chain is a study of CD8+CD57+ T cells in acquired aplastic anemia (dated by TCRdb to between 2018 and 2020). About the study as a whole: Extracted DNA from sorted CD4+ and CD8+ cells averaged around 2.9 ug, ranging from roughly 0.19 to 27.4 ug. Healthy donor samples averaged roughly 9.8 million reads for CD4+ and under 12 million for CD8+ cells. General study outcomes and caveats: CD8+ Simpson's diversity did not differ significantly between patients and healthy controls (P=0.060). Around 31 CD8+ CDR3 sequences were shared between patients and controls but appeared highly expressed in patients and within their immunodominant clones.

TCR beta VDJ combination and CDR3 sequence profiling used genomic DNA as the template. TCR repertoire sequencing was run on an Illumina HiSeq 2000. As for how the authors treated the data: TRBV/TRBJ rearrangement plots, CDR3 size and DJ length profiles, and Simpson's diversity index were used to evaluate the repertoires. The most abundant DNA sequence in the deep sequencing data was taken as the immunodominant clone. CDR3 amino acid sequences were screened for sharing across subjects and were compared with published repertoires and the VDJdb database. TCRdb trimmed public reads at Q25 via fastp, called clones via MiXCR and kept in-frame beta chains. Rows are combined by CDR3 protein, so each entry shows the most common genes and DNA. In this record, the V and J calls reflect TCRdb's handling and not the investigators' own analysis. Across this sample there are roughly 130,000 distinct CDR3 sequences, with 40% to 60% seen only once. The ten most abundant clones make up about 2.5% of the sample.

Its CDR3 holds 13 amino acids, cysteine through phenylalanine. The entry retains the CDR3 DNA only, 39 bases that are in frame from base 1. The trim is 7 bases for V and 0 bases for J, with a gap of 9 bases between the germline ends. CDR1 SQVTM and CDR2 ANQGSEA were looked up in the germline V gene. On this clonotype: Its antigen has not been determined. No base-level quality is on record; no much larger clone is a single base apart.

In this study, sorted CD4+ and CD8+ T cells from the blood of healthy subjects and of severe aplastic anemia patients had their TCR repertoires deep-sequenced. Ficoll-Paque density gradient centrifugation was used to isolate peripheral blood mononuclear cells. Before DNA extraction, CD4+ and CD8+ T cells were sorted by FACS or by magnetic beads. Sequenced: sorted CD4+, CD8+, or CD8+CD57+ T cells (not recorded which) from PBMCs. The clonotype originates from a human donor in good health, serving as a control. The chain joins TRBV29-1 to TRBJ2-2; TRBD1 might be the D gene, on 5 matching bases. The CDR3 reads CSARQTNTGELFF. The DNA is as follows: TGCAGCGCCAGACAGACGAACACCGGGGAGCTGTTTTTT.